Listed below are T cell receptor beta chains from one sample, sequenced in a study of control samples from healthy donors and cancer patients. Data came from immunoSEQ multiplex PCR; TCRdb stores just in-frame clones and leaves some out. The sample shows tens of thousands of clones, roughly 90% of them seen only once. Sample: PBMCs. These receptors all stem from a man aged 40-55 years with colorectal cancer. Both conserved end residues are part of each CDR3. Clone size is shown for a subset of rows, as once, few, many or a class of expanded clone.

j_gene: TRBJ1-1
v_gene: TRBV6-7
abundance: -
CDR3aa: CASSYVIESLNTEAFF

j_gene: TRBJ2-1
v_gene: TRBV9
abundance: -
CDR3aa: CASSFRTERNEQFF

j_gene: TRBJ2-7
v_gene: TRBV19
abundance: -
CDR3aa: CASRGTGGYEQYF

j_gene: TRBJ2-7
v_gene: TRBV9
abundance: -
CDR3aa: CASSGAPDHEQYF

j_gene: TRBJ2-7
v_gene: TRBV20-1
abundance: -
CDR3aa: CSARGYEQYF

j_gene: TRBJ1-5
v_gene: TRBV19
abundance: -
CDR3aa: CASSVSGTGYQPQHF

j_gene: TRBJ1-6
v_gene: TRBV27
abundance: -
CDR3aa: CASSPPPATYNSPLHF

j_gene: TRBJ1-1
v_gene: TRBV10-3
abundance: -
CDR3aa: CAISESMRNTEAFF

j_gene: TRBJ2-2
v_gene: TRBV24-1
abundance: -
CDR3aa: CATNYRGLDTGELFF

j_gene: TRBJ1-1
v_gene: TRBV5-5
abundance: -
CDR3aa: CASSWGPTGAGGTEAFF

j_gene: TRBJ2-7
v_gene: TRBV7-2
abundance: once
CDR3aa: CASTTTVLREQYF

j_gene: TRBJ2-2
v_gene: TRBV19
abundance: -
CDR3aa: CASSIDLGWGGKTGELFF

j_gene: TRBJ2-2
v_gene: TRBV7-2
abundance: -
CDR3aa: CASSLPGLAGGTGELFF

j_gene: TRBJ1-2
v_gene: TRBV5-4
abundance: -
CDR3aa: CASSLANGNGYTF

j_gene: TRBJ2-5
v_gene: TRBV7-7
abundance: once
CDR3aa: CASSPGQGVQTQYF

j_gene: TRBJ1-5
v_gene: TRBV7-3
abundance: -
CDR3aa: CASSLSLGNQPQHF

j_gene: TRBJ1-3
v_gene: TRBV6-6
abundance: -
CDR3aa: CASSTQGTTGNTIYF

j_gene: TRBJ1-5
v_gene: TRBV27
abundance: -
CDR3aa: CASGRGLLQPQHF